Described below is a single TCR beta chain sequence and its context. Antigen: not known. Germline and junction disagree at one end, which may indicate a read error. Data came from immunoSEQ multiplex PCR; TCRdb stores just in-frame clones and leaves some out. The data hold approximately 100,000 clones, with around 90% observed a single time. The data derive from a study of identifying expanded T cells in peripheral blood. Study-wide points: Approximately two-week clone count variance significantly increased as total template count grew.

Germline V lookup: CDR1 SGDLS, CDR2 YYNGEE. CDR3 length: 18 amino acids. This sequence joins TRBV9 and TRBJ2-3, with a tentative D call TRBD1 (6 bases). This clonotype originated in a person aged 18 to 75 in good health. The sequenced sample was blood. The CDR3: CASSPPSRAGVRTYTQYF. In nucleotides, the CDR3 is TGTGCCAGCAGCCCCCCTAGCCGTGCAGGGGTACGCACATATACGCAGTATTTT.